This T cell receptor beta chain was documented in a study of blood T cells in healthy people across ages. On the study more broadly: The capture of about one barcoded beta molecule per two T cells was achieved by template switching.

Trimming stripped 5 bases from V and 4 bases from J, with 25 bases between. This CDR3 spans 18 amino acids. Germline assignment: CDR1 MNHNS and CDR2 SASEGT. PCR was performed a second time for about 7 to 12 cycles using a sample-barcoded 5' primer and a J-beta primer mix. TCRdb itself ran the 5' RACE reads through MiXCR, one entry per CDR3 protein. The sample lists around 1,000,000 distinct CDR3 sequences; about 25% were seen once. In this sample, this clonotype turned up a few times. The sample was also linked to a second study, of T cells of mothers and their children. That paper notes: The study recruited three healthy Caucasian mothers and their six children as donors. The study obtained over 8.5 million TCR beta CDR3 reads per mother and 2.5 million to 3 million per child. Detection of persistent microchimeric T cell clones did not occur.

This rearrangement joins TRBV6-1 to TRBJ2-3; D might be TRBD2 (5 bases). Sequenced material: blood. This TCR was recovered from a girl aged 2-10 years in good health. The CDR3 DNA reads TGTGCCAGCAGTCTTCTTTTTGGTTCCGGTCCGGAGGCAGATACGCAGTATTTT. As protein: CASSLLFGSGPEADTQYF.